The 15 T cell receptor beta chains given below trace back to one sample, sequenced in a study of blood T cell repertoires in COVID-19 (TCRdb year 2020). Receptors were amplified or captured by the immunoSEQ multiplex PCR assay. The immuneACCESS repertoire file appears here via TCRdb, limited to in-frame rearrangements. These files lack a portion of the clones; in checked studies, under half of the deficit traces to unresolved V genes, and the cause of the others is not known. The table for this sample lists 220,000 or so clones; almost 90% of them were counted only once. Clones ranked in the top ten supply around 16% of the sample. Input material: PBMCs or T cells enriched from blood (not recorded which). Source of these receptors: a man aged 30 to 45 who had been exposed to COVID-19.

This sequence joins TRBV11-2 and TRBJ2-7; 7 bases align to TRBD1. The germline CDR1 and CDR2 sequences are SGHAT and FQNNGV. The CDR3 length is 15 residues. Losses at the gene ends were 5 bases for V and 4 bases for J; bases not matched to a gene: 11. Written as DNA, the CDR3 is TGTGCCAGCAGCCCTACCGGTGGGACAGTATACGAGCAGTACTTC. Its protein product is CASSPTGGTVYEQYF.

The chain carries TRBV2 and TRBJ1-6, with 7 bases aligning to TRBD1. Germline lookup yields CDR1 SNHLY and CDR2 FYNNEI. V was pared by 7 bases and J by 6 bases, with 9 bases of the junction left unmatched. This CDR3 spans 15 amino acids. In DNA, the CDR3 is TGTGCCAGCAAAGACAAGGGGGCTAGTAATTCACCCCTCCACTTT. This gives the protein CASKDKGASNSPLHF.

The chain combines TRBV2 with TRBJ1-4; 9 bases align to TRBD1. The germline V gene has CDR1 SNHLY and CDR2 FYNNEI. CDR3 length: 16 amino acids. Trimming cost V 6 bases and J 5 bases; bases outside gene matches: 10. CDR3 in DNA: TGTGCCAGCAGGGGACAGGGAAAGCGCCACAATGAAAAACTGTTTTTT. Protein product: CASRGQGKRHNEKLFF.

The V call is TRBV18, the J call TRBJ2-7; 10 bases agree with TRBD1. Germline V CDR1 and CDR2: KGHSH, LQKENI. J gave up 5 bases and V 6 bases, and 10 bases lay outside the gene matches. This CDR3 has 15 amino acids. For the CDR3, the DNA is TGTGCCAGCTCTCCAAGGACAGGGGGAATCCACGAGCAGTACTTC. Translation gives CASSPRTGGIHEQYF.

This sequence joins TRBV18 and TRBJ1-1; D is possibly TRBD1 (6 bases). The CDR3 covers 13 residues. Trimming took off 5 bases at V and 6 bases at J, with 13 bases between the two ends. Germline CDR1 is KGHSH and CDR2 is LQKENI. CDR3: CASSGGEGAEAFF. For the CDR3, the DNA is TGTGCCAGCTCAGGGGGCGAAGGCGCTGAAGCTTTCTTT. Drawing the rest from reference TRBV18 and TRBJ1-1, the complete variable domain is NAGVMQNPRHLVRRRGQEARLRCSPMKGHSHVYWYRQLPEEGLKFMVYLQKENIIDESGMPKERFSAEFPKEGPSILRIQQVVRGDSAAYFCASSGGEGAEAFFGQGTRLTVV.

The CDR3 loop reads CASSQEKTDGYTF. CDR3 coding DNA: TGTGCCAGCAGCCAAGAGAAGACAGATGGCTACACCTTC. This sequence joins TRBV14 and TRBJ1-2; a possible D gene is TRBD1 (5 bases). Germline CDR1 is SGHDN and CDR2 is FVKESK. This CDR3 region has 13 residues. Deletions cut 0 bases from V and 6 bases from J, with 8 bases between.

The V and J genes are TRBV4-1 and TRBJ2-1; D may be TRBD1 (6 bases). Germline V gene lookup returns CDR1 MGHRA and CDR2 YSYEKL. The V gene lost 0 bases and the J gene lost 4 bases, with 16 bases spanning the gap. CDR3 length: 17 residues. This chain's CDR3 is CASSQDEMGARYNEQFF. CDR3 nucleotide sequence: TGCGCCAGCAGCCAAGATGAGATGGGGGCCCGGTACAATGAGCAGTTCTTC.

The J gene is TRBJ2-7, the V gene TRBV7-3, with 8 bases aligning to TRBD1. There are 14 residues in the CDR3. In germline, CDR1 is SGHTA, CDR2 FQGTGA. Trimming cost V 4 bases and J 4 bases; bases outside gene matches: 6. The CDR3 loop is CASSSGTGSYEQYF. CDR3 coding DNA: TGTGCCAGCAGCTCGGGGACAGGATCATACGAGCAGTACTTC.

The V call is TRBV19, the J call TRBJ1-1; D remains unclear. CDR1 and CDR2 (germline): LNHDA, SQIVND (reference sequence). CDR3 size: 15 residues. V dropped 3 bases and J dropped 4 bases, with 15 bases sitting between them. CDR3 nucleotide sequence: TGTGCCAGTAGTATTCTCCGAGACTTCCGCACTGAAGCTTTCTTT. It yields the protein CASSILRDFRTEAFF.

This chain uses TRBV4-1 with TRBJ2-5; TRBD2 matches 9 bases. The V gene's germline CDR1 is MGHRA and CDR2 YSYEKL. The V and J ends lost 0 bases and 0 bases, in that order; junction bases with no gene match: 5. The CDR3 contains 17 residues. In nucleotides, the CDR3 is TGCGCCAGCAGCCAAGATCCTAGCGGGGCGCACCAAGAGACCCAGTACTTC. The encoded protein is CASSQDPSGAHQETQYF.

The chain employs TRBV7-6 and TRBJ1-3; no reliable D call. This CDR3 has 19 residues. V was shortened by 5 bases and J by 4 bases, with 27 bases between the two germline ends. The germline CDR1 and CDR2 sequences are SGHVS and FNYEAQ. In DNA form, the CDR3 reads TGTGCCAGCAGCATATTAACCCCGTTAGCTTCTCGCCTGGGAAACACCATATATTTT. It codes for CASSILTPLASRLGNTIYF.

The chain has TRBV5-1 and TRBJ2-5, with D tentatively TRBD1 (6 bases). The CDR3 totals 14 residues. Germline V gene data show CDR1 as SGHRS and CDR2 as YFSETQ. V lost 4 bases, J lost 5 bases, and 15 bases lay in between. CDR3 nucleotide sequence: TGCGCCAGCAGCCCACAGGGTTCATCGGAGACCCAGTACTTC. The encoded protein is CASSPQGSSETQYF.

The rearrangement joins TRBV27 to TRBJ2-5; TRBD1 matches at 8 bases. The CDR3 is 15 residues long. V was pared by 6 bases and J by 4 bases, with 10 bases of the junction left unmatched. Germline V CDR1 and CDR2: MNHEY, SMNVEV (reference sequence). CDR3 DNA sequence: TGTGCCAGCAGCCGCGACAGGGGAGGAGGAGAGACCCAGTACTTC. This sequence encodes CASSRDRGGGETQYF.

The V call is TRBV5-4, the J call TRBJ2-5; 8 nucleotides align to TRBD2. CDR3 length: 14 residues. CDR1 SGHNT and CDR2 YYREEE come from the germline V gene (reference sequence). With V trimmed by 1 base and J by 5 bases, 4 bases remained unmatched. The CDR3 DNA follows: TGTGCCAGCAGCTTGTTCGGGGGGGTGGAGACCCAGTACTTC. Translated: CASSLFGGVETQYF.

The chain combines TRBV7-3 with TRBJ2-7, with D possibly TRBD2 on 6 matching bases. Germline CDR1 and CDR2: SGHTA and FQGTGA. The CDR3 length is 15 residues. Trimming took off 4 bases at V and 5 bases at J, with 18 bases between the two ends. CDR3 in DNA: TGTGCCAGCAGCTCGCCGGAGGGCGCTAATGACGAGCAGTACTTC. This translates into CASSSPEGANDEQYF. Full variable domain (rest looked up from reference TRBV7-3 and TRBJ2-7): GAGVSQTPSNKVTEKGKYVELRCDPISGHTALYWYRQSLGQGPEFLIYFQGTGAADDSGLPNDRFFAVRPEGSVSTLKIQRTERGDSAVYLCASSSPEGANDEQYFGPGTRLTVT.